Below are 24 T cell receptor beta chains sequenced from a single sample in a study of blood T cell repertoires in COVID-19. Data came from immunoSEQ multiplex PCR; TCRdb stores just in-frame clones and leaves some out. The repertoire holds about 310,000 clones, with about 90% as singletons. The sequencing input was peripheral blood. The receptors here all came from a woman in her thirties with COVID-19, enrolled during active disease.

The chain links TRBV5-4 to TRBJ2-5; TRBD2 matches 14 bases. The CDR3 covers 16 residues. The V and J ends lost 4 bases and 2 bases, in that order; junction bases with no gene match: 4. The germline V gene has CDR1 SGHNT and CDR2 YYREEE (reference sequence). CDR3 nucleotides: TGTGCCAGCAGCCCGGGACTAGCGGGGGTTCAAGAGACCCAGTACTTC. Encoded protein: CASSPGLAGVQETQYF. Filled out from reference TRBV5-4 and TRBJ2-5, the complete variable domain reads ETGVTQSPTHLIKTRGQQVTLRCSSQSGHNTVSWYQQALGQGPQFIFQYYREEENGRGNFPPRFSGLQFPNYSSELNVNALELDDSALYLCASSPGLAGVQETQYFGPGTRLLVL.

The chain carries TRBV7-6 and TRBJ2-1, with 9 bases aligning to TRBD2. V was pared by 6 bases and J by 8 bases, with 14 bases of the junction left unmatched. Per the germline V gene, CDR1 is SGHVS and CDR2 is FNYEAQ. The CDR3 has 16 amino acids. The CDR3 bases are TGTGCCAGCAGTACGCGCGGGAGGGCCAGGATAGATGAGCAGTTCTTC. Protein: CASSTRGRARIDEQFF.

The CDR3 DNA reads TGTGCCAGCAGCAAAGGACAGGGTAGCCCGAACACCGGGGAGCTGTTTTTT. Amino acid sequence: CASSKGQGSPNTGELFF. V usage is TRBV21-1 and J usage is TRBJ2-2; TRBD1, as called in the table, went unchecked against the DNA. TRBV21-1 represents a pseudogene. The CDR3 spans 17 residues.

This clone was detected only once. The chain employs TRBV5-5 and TRBJ1-1; TRBD1 matches 9 bases. Germline trimming cut 1 base from V and 1 base from J; bases unmatched to any gene: 2. This CDR3 comprises 15 residues. The germline V gene encodes CDR1 SGHKS and CDR2 YYEKEE (reference sequence). The CDR3, as DNA: TGTGCCAGCAGCTTGTTGGGACAGGGGAACACTGAAGCTTTCTTT. As protein: CASSLLGQGNTEAFF.

The DNA of the CDR3 is TGTGCCAGCAGACAGGGGGTGGTGAGGAACACTGAAGCTTTCTTT. This gives the protein CASRQGVVRNTEAFF. The rearrangement joins TRBV6-4 to TRBJ1-1, with 8 bases that match TRBD1. V was clipped by 6 bases and J by 1 base; unmatched bases: 7. Germline CDR1 MRHNA, CDR2 SNTAGT. The CDR3 is 15 residues long.

This chain connects TRBV7-9 to TRBJ1-2; D uncertain. Deletions cut 4 bases from V and 0 bases from J, with 18 bases between. The germline gives CDR1 SEHNR, CDR2 FQNEAQ (reference sequence). The CDR3 loop spans 17 amino acids. The CDR3 bases are TGTGCCAGCAGCTACCCCGACTCTCATACTACTAACTATGGCTACACCTTC. This sequence encodes CASSYPDSHTTNYGYTF. The full variable domain, rest sourced from reference TRBV7-9 and TRBJ1-2, is DTGVSQNPRHKITKRGQNVTFRCDPISEHNRLYWYRQTLGQGPEFLTYFQNEAQLEKSRLLSDRFSAERPKGSFSTLEIQRTEQGDSAMYLCASSYPDSHTTNYGYTFGSGTRLTVV.

This clone has only one observation. The chain uses TRBV7-2 and TRBJ1-1, with a tentative D call TRBD1 (5 bases). The CDR3 extends over 14 amino acids. Germline lookup yields CDR1 SGHTA and CDR2 FQGNSA. V was clipped by 2 bases and J by 1 base, with 8 bases between them. CDR3 in amino acids: CASSLWTKNTEAFF. The CDR3 region has the DNA TGTGCCAGCAGCTTATGGACAAAGAACACTGAAGCTTTCTTT.

This clone was seen only a few times. The genes are TRBV6-2 or TRBV6-3 and TRBJ1-1; D remains unclear. The V gene's germline CDR1 is MNHEY and CDR2 SVGEGT. This CDR3 comprises 14 residues. V lost 4 bases and J 1 base, leaving 10 bases between the germline ends. In DNA form, the CDR3 reads TGTGCCAGCAGTTTCCTTCAGTGGAACACTGAAGCTTTCTTT. Residues: CASSFLQWNTEAFF.

The chain uses TRBV19 and TRBJ1-1, with 8 bases that match TRBD1. CDR3 length equals 13 residues. V lost 7 bases to trimming and J lost 1 base; unmatched junction nucleotides: 2. Germline CDR1 LNHDA, CDR2 SQIVND (reference sequence). CDR3 loop: CASKDRENTEAFF. The CDR3 DNA is TGTGCCAGTAAGGACAGGGAGAACACTGAAGCTTTCTTT.

The chain recombines TRBV5-1 with TRBJ2-1; 9 nucleotides align to TRBD1. The CDR3 contains 14 residues. Germline V gives CDR1 SGHRS, CDR2 YFSETQ. Trimming removed 8 bases from V and 6 bases from J; junction bases left unmatched: 9. The CDR3 spells CASTITGGGNEQFF. CDR3 nucleotide sequence: TGCGCCAGTACCATTACAGGGGGCGGCAATGAGCAGTTCTTC.

This clone showed up just once. The V call is TRBV19, the J call TRBJ1-2; D uncertain. CDR3 size: 14 residues. The germline V and J ends were trimmed by 4 bases and 0 bases, with 9 bases remaining between them. Germline-derived CDR1 and CDR2 are LNHDA and SQIVND (reference sequence). CDR3 sequence (DNA): TGTGCCAGTAGTAGGCGGGAATCTAACTATGGCTACACCTTC. Translation: CASSRRESNYGYTF.

Turning to this clone: Other nucleotide sequences from this sample produce the same CDR3. This chain links TRBV19 with TRBJ1-5; TRBD1 is a possible D gene (5 bases). The V gene's germline CDR1 is LNHDA and CDR2 SQIVND (reference sequence). The CDR3 length is 13 residues. Trimming shortened V by 2 bases and J by 6 bases, and 8 bases separated the two germline ends. The CDR3 sequence: CASSIQGGQPQHF. The CDR3 DNA follows: TGTGCCAGTAGTATACAGGGAGGTCAGCCCCAGCATTTT.

The V gene is TRBV29-1, the J gene TRBJ1-1, with D uncertain. Germline CDR1 reads SQVTM; CDR2 reads ANQGSEA. Trimming pared 4 bases from V and 2 bases from J, leaving 11 bases between. This CDR3 comprises 13 residues. CDR3 sequence reads: CSVVRRINTEAFF. The CDR3 DNA sequence: TGCAGCGTTGTCCGGCGGATAAACACTGAAGCTTTCTTT.

The chain is built from TRBV2 and TRBJ1-6; 8 bases fit TRBD1. In germline, CDR1 is SNHLY, CDR2 FYNNEI. The CDR3 is 17 amino acids. The V gene end was trimmed by 8 bases and the J gene end by 1 base; junction bases not matched to a gene: 10. The CDR3 here is CASQDSGGLSYNSPLHF. The CDR3 bases are TGTGCCAGCCAAGATTCAGGGGGCCTGTCCTATAATTCACCCCTCCACTTT.

The chain recombines TRBV6-6 with TRBJ2-7; 11 nucleotides align to TRBD2. The CDR3 length is 16 residues. Germline values: CDR1 MNHNY, CDR2 SVGAGI (reference sequence). V gave up 6 bases and J gave up 3 bases; unmatched junction bases: 10. The CDR3 loop is CASSDKGTSGLYEQYF. The CDR3 nucleotides are TGTGCCAGCAGCGACAAGGGGACTAGCGGACTCTACGAGCAGTACTTC.

The CDR3 bases are TGCGCCAGCAGCCCACTAGTTGGAGAGCAGTACTTC. Residues: CASSPLVGEQYF. V and J are TRBV10-1 and TRBJ2-7; perhaps TRBD2 as D (5 bases). Germline V gene sequence: CDR1 WNHNN, CDR2 SYGVQD (reference sequence). CDR3 length equals 12 residues. The ends were cut back, 6 bases at V and 7 bases at J, with 13 bases in the middle.

The rearrangement uses TRBV19 and TRBJ2-2; 8 nucleotides line up with TRBD1. CDR3 length: 17 amino acids. In germline, CDR1 is LNHDA, CDR2 SQIVND (reference sequence). Unmatched junction bases numbered 6, after V lost 0 bases and J lost 3 bases. The CDR3 here is CASSIDIQGEDTGELFF. The CDR3 coding sequence is TGTGCCAGTAGTATAGATATACAGGGGGAGGACACCGGGGAGCTGTTTTTT.

This clone was observed a single time. The chain links TRBV15 to TRBJ2-1, with a tentative D call TRBD2 (5 bases). The CDR3 spans 15 residues. V was pared by 3 bases and J by 8 bases, with 17 bases between. The germline V gene encodes CDR1 LNHNV and CDR2 YYDKDF (reference sequence). CDR3 in amino acids: CATSSGLRSFDEQFF. In DNA form, the CDR3 reads TGTGCCACCAGCAGTGGACTCAGGTCTTTCGATGAGCAGTTCTTC.

The chain joins TRBV7-3 to TRBJ2-1, with 7 positions matching TRBD1. This CDR3 region has 13 residues. The germline V gene encodes CDR1 SGHTA and CDR2 FQGTGA. Trimming took 3 bases from V and 8 from J; bases not matched to a gene: 4. Here the CDR3 DNA reads TGTGCCAGCAGCTTGTGGGGGACAGATGAGCAGTTCTTC. Protein product: CASSLWGTDEQFF.

This clone was seen only a few times. The chain has TRBV21-1 and TRBJ2-7; the table names TRBD1, a call not compared with the DNA. TRBV21-1 is assigned pseudogene status. The CDR3 loop spans 17 amino acids. Written as DNA, the CDR3 is TGTGCCAGCGGGGCAAGCCACCCGACAGGTACCTCCTACGAGCAGTACTTC. Encoded protein: CASGASHPTGTSYEQYF.

This chain links TRBV27 with TRBJ1-1; D is undetermined. The ends were cut back, 1 base at V and 5 bases at J, with 11 bases in the middle. The germline gives CDR1 MNHEY, CDR2 SMNVEV (reference sequence). CDR3 size: 14 residues. CDR3 amino acids: CASSLWGVGTEAFF. CDR3 DNA sequence: TGTGCCAGCAGTTTATGGGGAGTTGGGACTGAAGCTTTCTTT.

This CDR3 reads CASSTGTSGYSTDTQYF. CDR3 in DNA: TGTGCCAGCAGTACCGGGACTAGCGGGTATAGCACAGATACGCAGTATTTT. This chain links TRBV2 with TRBJ2-3, with 12 bases matching TRBD2. V gave up 5 bases and J gave up 0 bases; unmatched junction bases: 6. This CDR3 spans 17 amino acids. Germline V gene lookup returns CDR1 SNHLY and CDR2 FYNNEI.

This chain uses TRBV7-2 with TRBJ1-2, with D tentatively TRBD1 (6 bases). The CDR3 consists of 17 residues. Germline V gene lookup returns CDR1 SGHTA and CDR2 FQGNSA. Trimming took 1 base from V and 6 from J, leaving 21 bases between them. CDR3 residues: CASSLEGFTYRVDGYTF. DNA of the CDR3: TGTGCCAGCAGCTTAGAGGGCTTTACTTACAGGGTTGATGGCTACACCTTC.

V gene TRBV24-1 combines with J gene TRBJ2-2, with D possibly TRBD1 on 5 matching bases. The CDR3 loop spans 15 amino acids. Per germline, CDR1 KGHDR and CDR2 SFDVKD. V shed 5 bases and J shed 0 bases, with 9 bases lying between them. In DNA, the CDR3 is TGTGCCACCAGTGCGCCAGGGCCGAACACCGGGGAGCTGTTTTTT. Its protein is CATSAPGPNTGELFF.